This T cell receptor (beta chain) was retrieved from a study of lymphopenia after photon versus proton radiotherapy. As regards this clone: The antigen is not known.

Study-level points and caveats: Post-nadir diversity loss with photons came from oligoclonal expansion, particularly CD8+ Temra cells. Photon-treated patients lost naive T cells and TCR diversity; proton-treated stayed stable.

The V gene's germline CDR1 is LNHDA and CDR2 SQIVND (reference sequence). The V and J ends lost 2 bases and 3 bases respectively, with 10 bases between them. CDR3 length equals 14 residues. Sequenced by immunoSEQ multiplex PCR; TCRdb stores in-frame clones only, minus some. The table records 160,000 or so clones, more than 85% of them present only once. The sequenced sample was peripheral blood, obtained from a patient treated with photon-based radiotherapy. The TCR originated in a man between 50 and 59 years old with gastric cancer. This rearrangement joins TRBV19 to TRBJ1-1, with D possibly being TRBD1 (6 bases). CDR3 bases: TGTGCCAGTAGTATACGGGGGGCGGACACTGAAGCTTTCTTT. Encoded protein: CASSIRGADTEAFF.